This paragraph covers one T cell receptor beta chain sequence. The table lists this clonotype with a few counts. Its cognate antigen has yet to be identified. No much larger clone is present one base from it, and per-base qualities are unavailable. This record comes from a study of T cells in Graves' hyperthyroidism and ophthalmopathy (dated by TCRdb to about 2019). For context, the study as a whole: Peripheral blood was collected at initial diagnosis, before any treatment. A discovery cohort of roughly 96 patients, 43 with Graves' ophthalmopathy and fewer than 65 with stable Graves' hyperthyroidism, was used to find distinguishing TCR V-J signatures. Whether ophthalmopathy could be predicted prospectively was tested in an independent validation cohort made up of under 20 hyperthyroidism patients plus 17 patients who later progressed to ophthalmopathy. For training and testing, the 100 or so patients in the discovery cohort were randomly divided in a 7:3 ratio. In several Graves' hyperthyroidism patients, the study also compared T-cell repertoires from thyroid tissue with T-cell repertoires from blood. Once sampling was done, hyperthyroidism patients were given methimazole at a starting dose of 30 mg daily, whereas ophthalmopathy patients were given high-dose intravenous methylprednisolone. TCR Vbeta CDR3 sequencing of 140 or so peripheral blood samples (roughly 43 ophthalmopathy, about 75 hyperthyroidism and approximately 17 progressor patients) is reported in the paper.

Ophthalmopathy patients had moderately to severely active disease, Clinical Activity Score of at least 3, NOSPECS grade of at least 4, and duration under 3 months. Any patient with an uncontrolled infection, another autoimmune disease, pregnancy or lactation was excluded. Diagnoses were established on the basis of clinical symptoms, serum thyroxine and TRAb, thyroid ultrasound, and orbital computed tomography. PBMCs were isolated from about 10 ml of fresh peripheral blood by Ficoll-Paque density gradient centrifugation. Total RNA was extracted using Trizol reagent, and RNA quality was assessed on an Agilent 2100 Bioanalyzer. The investigation overall reported the following: Blood samples also contained most of the expanded thyroid clonotypes (frequency above 0.001), which suggests that blood repertoires may reflect thyroid immune responses. Sample size was not statistically predetermined, and blinding of investigators to group allocation was not performed. In validation, progression to ophthalmopathy was predicted by the model with 70.59% sensitivity and 72% to 85% specificity, a median of 6.5 months before onset. A model built on a 13 V-J signature distinguished ophthalmopathy from stable hyperthyroidism, reaching roughly 88% sensitivity and 81% to 83% specificity in cross-validation and 80%/75% in testing.

The TCR beta CDR3 regions were amplified from the RNA transcripts. For the first round of RT-PCR on the TCR CDR3, the HTBI primer set was used together with the Qiagen OneStep RT-PCR kit. Libraries were constructed in a second round of multiplex PCR, after which size selection and purification were carried out. The libraries were sequenced on an Illumina HiSeq2000 using paired-end 100 bp reads. Per the original workflow: SOAPnuke was used to process the raw data, removing reads that contained adapters or uncalled bases, had a mean Phred below 15, or lacked an exact match to the constant primer or identifier. High-quality paired reads were merged using COPE v1.2.5, and each unique nucleotide sequence was defined as a clonotype. MiTCR v1.1 was used to align the clonotypes against IMGT TRBV, TRBD and TRBJ reference segments. Analysis was restricted to V-J combinations with a frequency above 0.0001, which covered 98% to 99.2% of repertoires. The TCS score was defined as the ratio of F50 (clonal expansion) to E x V (chaos), calculated using BLOSUM62-based TCRdist between CDR3 peptides within each V-J. Welch's t-statistics and random forest reduced 450 to 600 V-J features to about 13, which were used in a naive Bayes classifier (R e1071). TCRdb reworked the public reads: Q25 trimming with fastp, MiXCR clone assembly, productive beta chains retained. Duplicate CDR3 protein sequences are folded into a single record with the most common DNA and genes. These V and J calls are TCRdb output, not the study's own analysis. In this sample the table shows approximately 600,000 distinct CDR3 sequences, more than 20% of which occur a single time. The ten largest clones take up 34% of the sample.

The CDR3 runs 14 amino acids, cysteine and phenylalanine included. Only CDR3 DNA is held: 42 bases, read in frame from base 1. The V and J ends are trimmed by 11 bases and 3 bases, leaving 20 bases between them. The chain uses TRBV12-3 or TRBV12-4 and TRBJ2-7; the D segment cannot be called with confidence. Source material: blood. This TCR was sampled from a man aged 30 to 45 with Graves' ophthalmopathy. The sequence in DNA is TGTGCCCAAGAAGCCAGGCAGATTCTCTACGAGCAGTACTTC. This yields the protein CAQEARQILYEQYF.